What follows is one T cell receptor (beta chain) and its context. What it recognizes is unknown. Measured with immunoSEQ multiplex PCR; TCRdb has only the in-frame clones, and not every one. Of tens of thousands of clones in the sample, around 88% were seen once. The CDR3 runs 14 residues. Germline CDR1 SGHTA, CDR2 FQGNSA. V shed 3 bases and J shed 7 bases, with 13 bases lying between them. The data are from a study of OX40 agonist ivuxolimab in advanced cancers. Findings of the study overall: Partial responders treated at 0.1-3.0 mg/kg exhibited clonal expansion among the lowest measured. In general, CD8+ T cells held more expanded clones than CD4+ did, on average.

The chain is built from TRBV7-2 and TRBJ2-1, with D perhaps matching TRBD1 (7 bases). The sequencing used CD4+ or CD8+ T cells sorted from blood, collected in a trial of the OX40 agonist ivuxolimab. The receptor was derived from an adult with an advanced solid tumor such as melanoma, head and neck, liver or kidney cancer. The DNA for the CDR3 is TGTGCCAGCAGCTTTCAGGGGGGTACTAATGAGCAGTTCTTC. Amino acid sequence: CASSFQGGTNEQFF.